This is a list of T cell receptor beta chains from one sample in a study of blood T cell repertoires in COVID-19. Method: immunoSEQ multiplex PCR; TCRdb's copy keeps in-frame clones and lacks some. Found here are under 300,000 clones, roughly 82% of them singletons; the top ten hold roughly 4.6%. The sample taken for sequencing was peripheral blood. The receptors were sampled from a woman of 80 years or more with active or convalescent COVID-19. CDR3s include the opening cysteine and the closing phenylalanine or tryptophan. D genes are given only for firm matches. Clone size, where shown, is once, few, many, or a class for clones that have expanded.

18,TRBV6-6,TRBJ2-7,TRBD2,.,CASRRRTSGRDGIYEQYF,TGTGCCAGCAGGCGAAGGACTAGCGGGAGGGATGGGATCTACGAGCAGTACTTC
15,TRBV4-2,TRBJ1-3,.,.,CASSQDRGSGNTIYF,TGTGCCAGCAGCCAAGACAGGGGCTCTGGAAACACCATATATTTT
15,TRBV25-1,TRBJ2-1,.,.,CASSDPAREADEQFF,TGTGCCAGCAGTGACCCGGCGAGGGAGGCGGATGAGCAGTTCTTC
14,TRBV3-1/TRBV3-2,TRBJ1-1,.,.,CASSQEQLNTEAFF,TGTGCCAGCAGCCAAGAACAACTGAACACTGAAGCTTTCTTT
13,TRBV5-8,TRBJ1-5,.,.,CASGQGTNQPQHF,TGTGCCAGCGGCCAGGGGACCAATCAGCCCCAGCATTTT
14,TRBV6-5,TRBJ2-3,.,.,CASTHRGSTDTQYF,TGTGCCAGCACCCACCGGGGGAGCACAGATACGCAGTATTTT
13,TRBV29-1,TRBJ2-7,.,few,CSVAGSQGSEQYF,TGCAGCGTCGCCGGGTCCCAAGGTAGCGAGCAGTACTTC
15,TRBV15,TRBJ2-3,TRBD2,.,CATGESGSRTDTQYF,TGTGCCACCGGGGAGAGCGGGAGCCGCACAGATACGCAGTATTTT
14,TRBV6-4,TRBJ1-3,TRBD1,.,CASSETGAGNTIYF,TGTGCCAGCAGTGAGACAGGGGCTGGAAACACCATATATTTT
13,TRBV7-9,TRBJ1-3,.,.,CASLESSGNTIYF,TGTGCCAGCTTAGAAAGCTCTGGAAACACCATATATTTT